A single T cell receptor (beta chain) is shown here with its context. Its target antigen remains unknown. The data derive from a study of T cells expressing NK-cell markers (dated by TCRdb to 2020 to 2022). In the study overall: In sorted CD3+CD56+NKG2C+, CD3+CD56+NKG2C- and CD3+CD56-NKG2C+ T-cell subsets from about eight donors, TCR beta-chain repertoires were profiled. Among the eight sequenced donors, seven were HCMV-seropositive and one was HCMV-seronegative. The eight sequenced donors were randomly selected healthy volunteers, three men and five women. Illumina HiSeq 2000/2500, MiSeq or NextSeq was used to sequence libraries as 2 x 150 bp reads. Results and caveats for the whole study, not just this receptor: For more than 5 donors, the dominant CD3+CD56+NKG2C+ clonotypes were among the top 10 CD8+ clonotypes and accounted for roughly 1.0-8% of CD8+ T cells. Those dominant clonotypes were again the most abundant among CD3+CD56-NKG2C+ cells in four donors, at about 25-60.1%. Whether the expanded NKG2C-expressing T cell clones were specific for HCMV antigens remained unclear.

A commercial ELISA kit detecting HCMV-specific IgG in serum was used to determine HCMV serostatus. Ficoll density gradient centrifugation was used to isolate peripheral blood mononuclear cells from blood. TCRdb shows the sequencer as Illumina HiSeq 2000. The TCR beta cDNA libraries were made using 5'RACE template switching, a step that added both a universal primer site and unique molecular identifiers. cDNA synthesis was primed from the TCR beta constant segment, followed by two successive PCR amplification steps. The original pipeline was this. MIGEC was used to demultiplex reads and group reads by UMI, and MiTCR was used to assemble and quantify clonotypes. To remove erroneous sequences, TCR cDNA sequences were retained only when supported by two or more reads. The tcR package was used for downstream repertoire analysis, with clonotypes matched between fractions based on CDR3 nucleotide sequence plus V segment. VDJmatch was used to annotate antigen specificity against VDJdb, with one amino acid substitution in CDR3 permitted. Through TCRdb reprocessing, the reads give one entry per CDR3 protein sequence; DNA is omitted. TCRdb, rather than the study authors, made the V and J calls. The sample's table lists a count of some 600,000 distinct CDR3 sequences. The biggest ten clones account for approximately 3.6% of the sample.

Its CDR3 holds 12 amino acids, cysteine through phenylalanine. No nucleotide data were recorded. Sequencing input: blood T cells: a sorted CD56 or NKG2C T cell subset, CD4+ or CD8+ T cells, or bulk PBMC T cells (not recorded which). The rearrangement combines TRBV12-3 or TRBV12-4 with TRBJ1-6; TCRdb returns TRBD1, unconfirmable since there is no DNA. The sequence was collected from a man aged 18 to 35 in good health. Donor details come from another sample of the same person, matched by shared clones. The CDR3 region has the sequence CASSRNREPLHF.